These 18 T cell receptor beta chains share one sample of origin, sequenced in a study of T cells in Graves' hyperthyroidism and ophthalmopathy. Amplified regions were TCR beta CDR3 sequences from RNA transcripts. Initially, a first-round RT-PCR of the TCR CDR3 employed the HTBI primer set. TCRdb re-analysed the multiplex PCR reads in MiXCR, keeping a single row per CDR3 protein. The sample holds about 290,000 distinct CDR3 sequences, 12% to 15% seen once. Sequences were obtained from blood. The origin of the receptors is a woman aged 35 to 49 with Graves' hyperthyroidism.

The sample holds many counts of this clonotype. The V call is TRBV11-2, the J call TRBJ1-1; D not resolved. CDR1 is SGHAT and CDR2 is FQNNGV in the germline V gene. V lost 5 bases, J lost 8 bases, and 12 bases lay in between. The CDR3 runs 12 residues. The DNA of the CDR3 is TGTGCCAGCAGCCCGTTAGGCGGGGAAGCTTTCTTT. Amino acids: CASSPLGGEAFF.

The chain links TRBV5-6 to TRBJ1-1; a weak D match, TRBD1 (5 bases). This CDR3 comprises 13 residues. The V end was cut by 4 bases, the J end by 7 bases, with 14 bases between. CDR1 is SGHDT, CDR2 YYEEEE, per germline. CDR3 nucleotide sequence: TGTGCCAGCAGCCTGGGACCGTGGTTTGAAGCTTTCTTT. It codes for CASSLGPWFEAFF.

This clonotype was recorded at least ten times. The J gene is TRBJ1-5, the V gene TRBV11-2, with TRBD1 matching over 9 bases. The J segment lost 7 bases and the V segment lost 1 base, leaving 5 bases of the junction unmatched. The CDR3 is 15 amino acids. The germline V gene encodes CDR1 SGHAT and CDR2 FQNNGV. DNA for the CDR3: TGTGCCAGCAGCTTAGGGGGGACAGGGCACCAGCCCCAGCATTTT. It is translated as CASSLGGTGHQPQHF.

V usage is TRBV6-1 and J usage is TRBJ2-1; D unclear. V was pared by 7 bases and J by 8 bases, with 12 bases between. Germline CDR1 reads MNHNS; CDR2 reads SASEGT. The CDR3 sequence is 12 residues long. CDR3 nucleotides: TGTGCCAGCATGGTCGGCTTAGATGAGCAGTTCTTC. Protein sequence: CASMVGLDEQFF.

A few counts support this clonotype. The conserved final phenylalanine or tryptophan is absent from the CDR3, which likely points to a read error. V usage is TRBV5-4 and J usage is TRBJ2-5; no reliable D call. The CDR3 has 16 residues. Trimming stripped 4 bases from V and 5 bases from J, with 21 bases between. Germline V lookup: CDR1 SGHNT, CDR2 YYREEE (reference sequence). CDR3 in amino acids: CASSLKSDPYSETQYL. CDR3 DNA: TGTGCCAGCAGCCTAAAATCTGACCCCTACAGCGAGACCCAGTACCTC.

This clonotype was seen ten or more times. The V gene is TRBV20-1, the J gene TRBJ1-5; 9 positions agree with TRBD1. Looked up from germline, CDR1 is DFQATT and CDR2 is SNEGSKA (reference sequence). This CDR3 has 17 residues. V lost 0 bases and J lost 5; bases outside the gene matches: 11. The CDR3 DNA sequence: TGCAGTGCTAGAGACACCGGGACAGGGAAAAGGGATCAGCCCCAGCATTTT. Protein product: CSARDTGTGKRDQPQHF.

There are many counts of this clonotype. The V and J genes are TRBV11-2 and TRBJ2-5, with 7 nucleotides matching TRBD1. J gave up 5 bases and V 5 bases, and 5 bases lay outside the gene matches. The CDR3 has 13 amino acids. Looked up from germline, CDR1 is SGHAT and CDR2 is FQNNGV. DNA of the CDR3: TGTGCCAGCAGCGCCGACAGGGCGGAGACCCAGTACTTC. Its protein product is CASSADRAETQYF.

This clonotype was detected ten times or more. The chain is built from TRBV11-2 and TRBJ1-1, with 7 bases that match TRBD1. The trim removed 6 bases at V and 6 bases at J, leaving 4 bases unmatched. The CDR3 totals 12 residues. Germline assignment: CDR1 SGHAT and CDR2 FQNNGV. This CDR3 reads CASSSGGSEAFF. Here the CDR3 DNA reads TGTGCCAGCAGTTCAGGGGGATCTGAAGCTTTCTTT.

The sample holds many counts of this clonotype. The chain combines TRBV7-9 with TRBJ1-4, with 8 bases lining up with TRBD1. With V trimmed by 5 bases and J by 10 bases, 9 bases remained unmatched. This CDR3 has 14 residues. Per germline, CDR1 SEHNR and CDR2 FQNEAQ (reference sequence). The CDR3 sequence is CASSPRQGLAKLFF. The CDR3 region has the DNA TGTGCCAGCAGCCCGCGACAGGGGTTGGCAAAACTGTTTTTT.

The chain uses TRBV12-3 or TRBV12-4 and TRBJ1-2; TRBD1 matches at 7 bases. There are 13 residues in the CDR3. V trimming: 7 bases; J trimming: 9 bases; junction bases outside the gene matches: 11. The CDR3 nucleotides are TGTGCCAGCACCTCCTCGACAGGGAATCGCTACACCTTC. As protein: CASTSSTGNRYTF.

V usage is TRBV18 and J usage is TRBJ2-7; D might be TRBD1 (5 bases). Germline V gives CDR1 KGHSH, CDR2 LQKENI. This CDR3 region has 14 residues. Trimming left V 3 bases short and J 1 base short, with 10 bases between. CDR3 nucleotide sequence: TGTGCCAGCTCACCGGAAAGGGGATCCTACGAGCAGTACTTC. Protein product: CASSPERGSYEQYF. Full variable domain (remainder filled in from reference TRBV18 and TRBJ2-7): NAGVMQNPRHLVRRRGQEARLRCSPMKGHSHVYWYRQLPEEGLKFMVYLQKENIIDESGMPKERFSAEFPKEGPSILRIQQVVRGDSAAYFCASSPERGSYEQYFGPGTRLTVT.

A remark on this clonotype: Possible read error: a much larger clone is one base away. V usage is TRBV3-1 and J usage is TRBJ2-7; D uncertain. The CDR3 totals 14 residues. The ends were cut back, 4 bases at V and 2 bases at J, with 12 bases in the middle. Germline CDR1 and CDR2: LGHDT and YNNKEL (reference sequence). CDR3 region: CASSPRKAPYEQYF. The CDR3 coding sequence is TGTGCCAGCAGCCCGAGGAAGGCTCCCTACGAGCAGTACTTC.

This clonotype was observed many times. CDR3 in DNA: TGTGCCAGCAGCTTATACCCTAGCACAGATACGCAGTATTTT. Its translation is CASSLYPSTDTQYF. The V call is TRBV7-3, the J call TRBJ2-3; D is ambiguous. CDR1 is SGHTA and CDR2 is FQGTGA in the germline V gene. This CDR3 contains 14 residues. The ends were cut back, 2 bases at V and 0 bases at J, with 6 bases in the middle. Together with reference TRBV7-3 and TRBJ2-3, the CDR3 gives the full variable domain: GAGVSQTPSNKVTEKGKYVELRCDPISGHTALYWYRQSLGQGPEFLIYFQGTGAADDSGLPNDRFFAVRPEGSVSTLKIQRTERGDSAVYLCASSLYPSTDTQYFGPGTRLTVL.

The rearrangement uses TRBV29-1 and TRBJ2-2, with D unclear. The CDR3 sequence is 12 residues long. V was clipped by 4 bases and J by 0 bases, with 3 bases between them. Germline CDR1 SQVTM, CDR2 ANQGSEA. The CDR3, as DNA: TGCAGCGTTGTCCCGAACACCGGGGAGCTGTTTTTT. As protein: CSVVPNTGELFF.

This clonotype occurred many times. The chain has TRBV7-9 and TRBJ2-7, with 8 positions matching TRBD2. CDR3 length: 15 residues. Germline CDR1 SEHNR, CDR2 FQNEAQ (reference sequence). Trimming at V came to 5 bases and at J to 3 bases, leaving 9 bases not matched to a gene. CDR3 sequence (DNA): TGTGCCAGCAGCCTCCACGCCGGGACTAGCTACGAGCAGTACTTC. Translating gives CASSLHAGTSYEQYF.

This clonotype appeared many times. V usage is TRBV12-3 or TRBV12-4 and J usage is TRBJ2-4; no definite D call. Trimming removed 6 bases at V and 12 bases at J, with 15 bases between. The CDR3 has 12 residues. CDR3 DNA sequence: TGTGCCAGCAGCCTACTCTTTTCGACTCAGTACTTC. Its protein product is CASSLLFSTQYF.

CDR3 loop: CASSSNRDNNQPQHF. CDR3 nucleotide sequence: TGTGCCAGCAGCTCGAACCGGGACAACAATCAGCCCCAGCATTTT. The chain recombines TRBV7-9 with TRBJ1-5, with D perhaps TRBD1 (6 bases). The V gene lost 4 bases and the J gene lost 3 bases, with 13 bases spanning the gap. The CDR3 runs 15 residues. Germline-derived CDR1 and CDR2 are SEHNR and FQNEAQ (reference sequence).

The table lists this clonotype with many counts. The V and J genes are TRBV2 and TRBJ1-6; 9 nucleotides line up with TRBD1. The J segment lost 5 bases and the V segment lost 4 bases, leaving 3 bases of the junction unmatched. The CDR3 runs 15 residues. The germline gives CDR1 SNHLY, CDR2 FYNNEI. The chain's CDR3 is CASSGDRGNNSPLHF. Here the CDR3 DNA reads TGTGCCAGCAGTGGCGACAGGGGGAATAATTCACCCCTCCACTTT. The whole variable domain, filled in from reference TRBV2 and TRBJ1-6, reads EPEVTQTPSHQVTQMGQEVILRCVPISNHLYFYWYRQILGQKVEFLVSFYNNEISEKSEIFDDQFSVERPDGSNFTLKIRSTKLEDSAMYFCASSGDRGNNSPLHFGNGTRLTVT.